This TCR beta chain was identified in a study of T-cell reconstitution after alpha-beta-depleted transplantation in children. Study findings and constraints: Expanded clones from the graft, numbering several hundred, reportedly supplied alpha-beta T cells about two months after transplant. T-cell numbers and diversity, one year after transplant, stemmed largely from T cells that were newly produced.

This clonotype was counted many times. No antigen is known for it. Unique molecular identifiers were built into the TCRbeta library. Using its own MiXCR run on the PCR reads, TCRdb lists one record per CDR3 protein. The table lists hundreds of thousands of distinct CDR3 sequences, about 10% of them singletons, with approximately 2% in the top ten. The origin of this receptor is a child aged 2-15 years with inherited bone marrow failure, due to receive a stem cell transplant. The source was PBMCs, collected before TCRalphabeta/CD19-depleted stem cell transplant.

The CDR3 loop reads CASSYSTGGLAKNIQYF. The CDR3 nucleotides are TGTGCCAGCAGTTACTCGACCGGGGGCTTAGCCAAAAACATTCAGTACTTC. V gene TRBV6-5 combines with J gene TRBJ2-4; D may match TRBD1 or TRBD2 (6 bases each). This CDR3 is built from 17 residues. Germline V lookup: CDR1 MNHEY, CDR2 SVGAGI. Trimming pared 0 bases from V and 0 bases from J, leaving 12 bases between.